The clone carrying this T cell receptor (beta chain) was counted a single time. Antigen specificity is unknown. The sample is drawn from a study of CD8+CD57+ T cells in acquired aplastic anemia. Across the whole study: When averaged, DNA from sorted CD4+ and CD8+ cells came to approximately 3 ug. Whole-study findings and limits: Patients and controls turned out to have more than 25 CD8+ CDR3 sequences in common. Significant differences in CD8+ Simpson's diversity were not observed between patients and controls.

Profiles of TCR beta VDJ and CDR3 were generated from a genomic DNA template. TCRdb redid the calling of the reads with MiXCR, one entry per CDR3 protein. The sample shows 170,000 or so distinct CDR3 sequences, 40% to 60% of them seen only once. Only patients with CD8+CD57+ cell expansion on flow cytometry were chosen for sequencing. Blood was sampled before the patients had received any therapy. Germline V gives CDR1 DFQATT, CDR2 SNEGSKA (reference sequence). This CDR3 has 20 residues. V was clipped by 6 bases and J by 0 bases; unmatched bases: 16. The gene calls are TRBV20-1 and TRBJ2-3; 15 bases fit TRBD2. Material: sorted CD4+, CD8+, or CD8+CD57+ T cells (not recorded which) from PBMCs. This TCR was sampled from a human donor with aplastic anemia. In DNA form, the CDR3 reads TGCAGTGCCAAACGAACCGGGACTAGCGGGAGGTTGGCTAGCACAGATACGCAGTATTTT. Protein: CSAKRTGTSGRLASTDTQYF.